A single sample gave rise to the 23 T cell receptor beta chains below, sequenced in a study of identical twins. Each CDR3 protein is one row after TCRdb ran MiXCR on the 5' RACE reads. The table lists 310,000 or so distinct CDR3 sequences, over 8.5% of them singletons. The same sample was also studied in work on yellow fever vaccine responses in identical twins.

Sequenced sample: CD8+ T cells sorted from blood. The receptors here all came from a woman aged 18-30 years in good health.

This clonotype has a count of ten or more. V and J are TRBV6-4 and TRBJ2-1; D perhaps matches TRBD2 (6 bases). The CDR3 spans 15 residues. The germline V gene encodes CDR1 MRHNA and CDR2 SNTAGT. Deletions cut 0 bases from V and 5 bases from J, with 11 bases between. In DNA form, the CDR3 reads TGTGCCAGCAGTGACTCTGGGAGGACTAACAATGAGCAGTTCTTC. It codes for CASSDSGRTNNEQFF.

This clonotype was picked up many times. The chain carries TRBV14 and TRBJ2-1; D call uncertain. V lost 2 bases and J 0 bases, leaving 11 bases between the germline ends. This CDR3 spans 16 amino acids. Germline-derived CDR1 and CDR2 are SGHDN and FVKESK. CDR3 sequence (DNA): TGTGCCAGCAGCCAATGGATGACAAGCTCCTACAATGAGCAGTTCTTC. It yields the protein CASSQWMTSSYNEQFF.

This clonotype appeared a few times. The chain combines TRBV3-1 with TRBJ1-2; perhaps TRBD1 as D (5 bases). CDR3 length equals 18 residues. CDR1 and CDR2 from the germline V gene are LGHDT and YNNKEL (reference sequence). Trimming took 5 bases from V and 3 from J, leaving 25 bases between them. As DNA, the CDR3 is TGTGCCAGCAGCACGCCGGGACCGAACACCCACCGAGACTATGGCTACACCTTC. This encodes CASSTPGPNTHRDYGYTF.

Ten or more counts support this clonotype. The gene calls are TRBV29-1 and TRBJ2-3; 8 positions match TRBD1. CDR1 is SQVTM and CDR2 is ANQGSEA in the germline V gene. The V and J ends lost 3 bases and 1 base, in that order; junction bases with no gene match: 3. This CDR3 region has 14 residues. DNA for the CDR3: TGCAGCGTTGAGGAGACAGGGGGCACAGATACGCAGTATTTT. Encoded protein: CSVEETGGTDTQYF.

The table lists this clonotype with a few counts. The V gene is TRBV7-9, the J gene TRBJ1-4; no clear D. The length of the CDR3 is 16 residues. Germline CDR1 and CDR2: SEHNR and FQNEAQ (reference sequence). V gave up 4 bases and J gave up 13 bases, with 25 bases separating them. The CDR3 region has the DNA TGTGCCAGCAGCTCCGGGCTAGGACGGACCGGATTGGGACTGTTTTTT. Residues: CASSSGLGRTGLGLFF.

The genes are TRBV3-1 and TRBJ2-1, with 9 nucleotides matching TRBD2. Germline V CDR1 and CDR2: LGHDT, YNNKEL (reference sequence). V lost 6 bases and J lost 3; bases outside the gene matches: 18. The CDR3 sequence is 19 residues long. The CDR3 reads CASRLSGSRARGFYNEQFF. The CDR3 region has the DNA TGTGCCAGCAGACTTAGCGGGAGCCGAGCTAGGGGATTCTACAATGAGCAGTTCTTC.

This chain links TRBV7-9 with TRBJ2-3, with TRBD2 identical over 9 bases. The CDR3 totals 14 residues. The V gene's germline CDR1 is SEHNR and CDR2 FQNEAQ (reference sequence). The J segment lost 4 bases and the V segment lost 8 bases, leaving 7 bases of the junction unmatched. The CDR3 DNA sequence: TGTGCCAGCCGCGGAGCGGGAGGCTCAGATACGCAGTATTTT. Its protein is CASRGAGGSDTQYF.

The chain links TRBV7-9 to TRBJ2-3, with D unresolved. The CDR3 has 13 residues. CDR1 and CDR2 (germline): SEHNR, FQNEAQ (reference sequence). With 6 bases removed from V and 6 bases from J, the gap between germline ends came to 13 bases. CDR3 bases: TGTGCCAGCAGGTTGCCGGTTTTGGATACGCAGTATTTT. Encoded protein: CASRLPVLDTQYF.

There are a few counts of this clonotype. The genes are TRBV6-2 or TRBV6-3 and TRBJ2-5; D unclear. The CDR3 sequence is 13 residues long. The germline V gene encodes CDR1 MNHEY and CDR2 SVGEGT. The V gene lost 2 bases and the J gene lost 2 bases, with 6 bases spanning the gap. CDR3 nucleotides: TGTGCCAGCAGTTACACCAGTCAAGAGACCCAGTACTTC. Amino acids: CASSYTSQETQYF.

This clonotype was seen at least ten times. The chain is built from TRBV4-1 and TRBJ2-7; tentatively, D is TRBD1 (6 bases). Germline CDR1 MGHRA, CDR2 YSYEKL. Trimming took 3 bases from V and 2 from J, leaving 11 bases between them. The CDR3 loop spans 14 amino acids. The CDR3: CASSHHREPYEQYF. The CDR3 nucleotides are TGCGCCAGCAGCCACCACAGGGAACCCTACGAGCAGTACTTC.

This clonotype was seen repeatedly, ten times or more. The V call is TRBV12-3 or TRBV12-4, the J call TRBJ1-3; TRBD1 aligns across 7 bases. The CDR3 has 14 amino acids. J lost 4 bases, V lost 2 bases, and 2 bases had no gene match. CDR3 coding DNA: TGTGCCAGCAGTTTACGAGGGGGCGGAAACACCATATATTTT. Translating gives CASSLRGGGNTIYF.

This chain uses TRBV20-1 with TRBJ2-1, with a weak D call TRBD2 (7 bases). The ends were cut back, 2 bases at V and 5 bases at J, with 13 bases in the middle. This CDR3 has 14 residues. Germline CDR1 reads DFQATT; CDR2 reads SNEGSKA (reference sequence). CDR3 nucleotide sequence: TGCAGTGCTAGACGCGGGGGCTCAAACAATGAGCAGTTCTTC. Translated: CSARRGGSNNEQFF.

The V call is TRBV5-1, the J call TRBJ1-4, with 8 bases lining up with TRBD1. With 6 bases clipped from V and 4 bases from J, the junction kept 11 bases outside the gene matches. This CDR3 contains 16 residues. The germline V gene encodes CDR1 SGHRS and CDR2 YFSETQ. The CDR3 coding sequence is TGCGCCAGCACCCCCAGGACAGGGAAATATAATGAAAAACTGTTTTTT. This sequence encodes CASTPRTGKYNEKLFF.

This clonotype was recorded at least ten times. The chain carries TRBV9 and TRBJ2-2; 7 nucleotides match TRBD2. CDR1 is SGDLS and CDR2 is YYNGEE in the germline V gene. CDR3 length: 16 amino acids. V lost 0 bases, J lost 5 bases, and 7 bases stayed unmatched. In nucleotides, the CDR3 is TGTGCCAGCAGCGTAGAGCGGGGTAGAGATACCGGGGAGCTGTTTTTT. As protein: CASSVERGRDTGELFF.

This clonotype was seen many times. This chain joins TRBV24-1 and TRBJ1-2; a possible D gene is TRBD1 (5 bases). The germline V gene encodes CDR1 KGHDR and CDR2 SFDVKD. CDR3 size: 13 residues. Trimming pared 5 bases from V and 0 bases from J, leaving 6 bases between. In nucleotides, the CDR3 is TGTGCCACCAGTGGGACACCTAACTATGGCTACACCTTC. Translating gives CATSGTPNYGYTF.

This clonotype was picked up a small number of times. The chain couples TRBV29-1 to TRBJ2-1; TRBD2 might be the D (6 bases). The V end was cut by 4 bases, the J end by 9 bases, with 13 bases between. Germline V gene data show CDR1 as SQVTM and CDR2 as ANQGSEA. This CDR3 contains 12 residues. CDR3 amino acids: CSVVAERGEQFF. In nucleotides, the CDR3 is TGCAGCGTTGTAGCGGAGAGGGGTGAGCAGTTCTTC.

This clonotype showed up many times. The CDR3 protein is CASSQAAGGPGDTQYF. In DNA form, the CDR3 reads TGTGCCAGCAGCCAAGCCGCGGGGGGGCCAGGAGATACGCAGTATTTT. The V gene is TRBV4-2, the J gene TRBJ2-3; 9 bases agree with TRBD2. V was clipped by 1 base and J by 5 bases; unmatched bases: 7. There are 16 residues in the CDR3. Germline CDR1 is LGHNA and CDR2 is YNFKEQ.

This clonotype was counted a few times. The genes are TRBV7-9 and TRBJ2-4, with TRBD2 identical over 10 bases. CDR1 is SEHNR, CDR2 FQNEAQ, per germline (reference sequence). J lost 0 bases, V lost 3 bases, and 5 bases had no gene match. The CDR3 extends over 17 amino acids. This CDR3 reads CASSFSSGGLAKNIQYF. In nucleotides, the CDR3 is TGTGCCAGCAGCTTCTCTAGCGGGGGACTAGCCAAAAACATTCAGTACTTC.

This clonotype was found many times. J is TRBJ1-5 and V is TRBV6-1, with D perhaps matching TRBD1 (5 bases). Germline CDR1 MNHNS, CDR2 SASEGT. CDR3 size: 19 residues. The ends were cut back, 1 base at V and 5 bases at J, with 24 bases in the middle. The CDR3 region has the DNA TGTGCCAGCAGTGAAGTGGAATCGGGACTTTGGGTATTTTATCAGCCCCAGCATTTT. Its protein product is CASSEVESGLWVFYQPQHF.

J is TRBJ2-1 and V is TRBV20-1; D gene ambiguous. This CDR3 has 15 amino acids. CDR1 DFQATT and CDR2 SNEGSKA come from the germline V gene (reference sequence). Trimming stripped 0 bases from V and 4 bases from J, with 13 bases between. Here the CDR3 reads CSARDLSGYYNEQFF. For the CDR3, the DNA is TGCAGTGCTAGAGATCTCTCGGGTTATTACAATGAGCAGTTCTTC.

In its sample, this clonotype was seen many times. The chain carries TRBV9 and TRBJ1-3; 7 nucleotides match TRBD1. Trimming at V came to 3 bases and at J to 0 bases, leaving 3 bases not matched to a gene. Germline V gene data show CDR1 as SGDLS and CDR2 as YYNGEE. CDR3 length equals 15 residues. The CDR3 sequence: CASSEDRNSGNTIYF. For the CDR3, the DNA is TGTGCCAGCAGCGAGGACAGGAACTCTGGAAACACCATATATTTT.

The V call is TRBV11-2, the J call TRBJ2-7; 9 nucleotides align to TRBD2. Germline values: CDR1 SGHAT, CDR2 FQNNGV. There are 15 residues in the CDR3. Trimming took 7 bases from V and 6 from J; bases not matched to a gene: 13. The CDR3 bases are TGTGCCAGCACCTCTATCAGGAGCGGGGGGATCGAGCAGTACTTC. Amino acids: CASTSIRSGGIEQYF.

V and J are TRBV12-3 or TRBV12-4 and TRBJ2-7; D gene uncertain. The CDR3 runs 12 residues. The ends were cut back, 6 bases at V and 1 base at J, with 7 bases in the middle. The CDR3 loop is CASRSYSYEQYF. The CDR3 coding sequence is TGTGCCAGCAGGTCATATTCCTACGAGCAGTACTTC.